This T cell receptor beta chain was recorded in a study of T cell responses to AZD1222 COVID-19 vaccine. Generated by immunoSEQ multiplex PCR, the TCRdb table keeps only in-frame clones and is missing some. The sample records fewer than 150,000 clones, over 90% being singletons. The junction had 5 bases not matched to a gene; V was cut back by 0 bases and J by 10 bases. The CDR3 consists of 15 residues. In germline, CDR1 is SGHVS, CDR2 FNYEAQ. The chain couples TRBV7-6 to TRBJ1-6; 8 nucleotides line up with TRBD1. Source: peripheral blood, taken on day 0 of AZD1222 vaccination. The source is an adult in good health. Here the CDR3 reads CASSLAGQGGSPLHF. DNA of the CDR3: TGTGCCAGCAGCTTAGCCGGACAGGGTGGATCACCCCTCCACTTT.